This T cell receptor beta chain originates from a study of cytotoxic CD8 clonotypes in ibrutinib-treated CLL. About the research overall: Partial responses totalled some 24 and complete responses 2; after median roughly 64 months, about 15 remained remitted and approximately 12 progressed.

Notes on the study in general: Clonality increased at ibrutinib response, then returned toward baseline at progression.

This clone was picked up a small number of times. Antigen unknown. The table came from immunoSEQ multiplex PCR; TCRdb's copy has only in-frame clones and leaves some out. Among 49,000 or so clones listed, approximately 50% were seen once. Germline-derived CDR1 and CDR2 are SGHRS and YFSETQ. With 1 base removed from V and 3 bases from J, the gap between germline ends came to 9 bases. The CDR3 has 14 amino acids. The TCR was taken from a human donor with chronic lymphocytic leukemia. The rearrangement links TRBV5-1 to TRBJ2-3; D may be TRBD1 (6 bases). Sequences were derived from PBMCs, sampled after 12 months of ibrutinib treatment. CDR3 in DNA: TGCGCCAGCAGCTTGTCGCAGGGGACAGATACGCAGTATTTT. Residues: CASSLSQGTDTQYF.